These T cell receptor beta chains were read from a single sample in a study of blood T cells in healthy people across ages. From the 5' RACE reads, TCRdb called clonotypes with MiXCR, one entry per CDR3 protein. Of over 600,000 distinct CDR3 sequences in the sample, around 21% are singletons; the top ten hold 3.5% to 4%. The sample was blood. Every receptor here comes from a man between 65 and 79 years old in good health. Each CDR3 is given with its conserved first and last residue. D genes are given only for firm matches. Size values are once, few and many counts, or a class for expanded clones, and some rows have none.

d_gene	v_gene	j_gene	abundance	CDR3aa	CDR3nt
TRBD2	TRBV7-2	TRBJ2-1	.	CASSLDAPSGINEQFF	TGTGCCAGCAGCTTAGACGCCCCTAGCGGAATCAATGAGCAGTTCTTC
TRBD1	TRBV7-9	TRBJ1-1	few	CASSRDRVVAFF	TGTGCCAGCAGCCGGGACAGGGTGGTAGCTTTCTTT
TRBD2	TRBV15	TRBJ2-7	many	CASGTSDYEQYF	TGTGCCAGTGGTACTAGCGACTACGAGCAGTACTTC
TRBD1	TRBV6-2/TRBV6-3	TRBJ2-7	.	CASQDREKYEQYF	TGTGCCAGTCAAGACAGGGAGAAGTACGAGCAGTACTTC
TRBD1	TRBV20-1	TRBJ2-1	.	CSARDLLGYRGSGNEQFF	TGCAGTGCTAGAGATCTCTTGGGGTACAGGGGATCGGGCAATGAGCAGTTCTTC
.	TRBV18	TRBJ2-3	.	CASSSVRVGTDTQYF	TGTGCCAGCTCATCGGTACGGGTCGGCACAGATACGCAGTATTTT
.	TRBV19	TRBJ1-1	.	CASPPQGRGMNTEAFF	TGTGCCAGTCCCCCCCAAGGAAGGGGCATGAACACTGAAGCTTTCTTT
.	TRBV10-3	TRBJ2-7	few	CAISDLGGSYEQYF	TGTGCCATCAGTGATCTTGGGGGATCCTACGAGCAGTACTTC
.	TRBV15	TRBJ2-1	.	CATSRDGFSSYNEQFF	TGTGCCACCAGCAGAGATGGGTTTAGCTCCTACAATGAGCAGTTCTTC
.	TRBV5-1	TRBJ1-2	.	CASSLRSGTYGYTF	TGCGCCAGCAGCTTGCGTTCTGGAACCTATGGCTACACCTTC
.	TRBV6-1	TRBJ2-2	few	CASSESGPGELFF	TGTGCCAGCAGTGAATCAGGGCCCGGGGAGCTGTTTTTT
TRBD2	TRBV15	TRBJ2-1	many	CATSRVLAGYNEQFF	TGTGCCACCAGCAGAGTGCTAGCGGGCTACAATGAGCAGTTCTTC
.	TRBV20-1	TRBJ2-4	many	CSARVDSAKNIQYF	TGCAGTGCTAGAGTTGACTCGGCCAAAAACATTCAGTACTTC
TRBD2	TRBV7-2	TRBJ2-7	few	CASSLGPSGSYEQYF	TGTGCCAGCAGCTTAGGGCCTAGCGGGAGCTACGAGCAGTACTTC
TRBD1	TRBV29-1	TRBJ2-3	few	CSVEGGQGATDTQYF	TGCAGCGTTGAGGGGGGACAGGGGGCGACAGATACGCAGTATTTT
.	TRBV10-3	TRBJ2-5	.	CAISESRSGWETQYF	TGTGCCATCAGTGAGTCGAGGAGCGGGTGGGAGACCCAGTACTTC
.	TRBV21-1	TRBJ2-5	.	CASSKISGRAETQYF	TGTGCCAGCAGCAAAATTAGCGGGAGGGCCGAGACCCAGTACTTC
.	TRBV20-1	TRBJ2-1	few	CGLRGPSYNEQFF	TGTGGCCTGCGAGGGCCCTCCTACAATGAGCAGTTCTTC
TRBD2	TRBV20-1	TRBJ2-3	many	CSATLTSGSLDTQYF	TGCAGTGCCACCCTCACTAGCGGGAGTTTAGATACGCAGTATTTT
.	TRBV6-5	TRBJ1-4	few	CASSSRGQGSNEKLFF	TGTGCCAGCAGTTCTCGCGGACAAGGTAGTAATGAAAAACTGTTTTTT
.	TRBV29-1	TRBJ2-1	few	CSVEGRGGKVNEQFF	TGCAGCGTTGAAGGTCGGGGTGGGAAGGTTAATGAGCAGTTCTTC
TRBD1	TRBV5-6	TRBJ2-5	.	CATGTGIETQYF	TGTGCCACCGGGACAGGGATCGAGACCCAGTACTTC
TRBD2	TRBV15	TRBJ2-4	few	CATSSDPGLAELQYF	TGTGCCACCAGCAGTGACCCGGGACTAGCCGAGCTTCAGTACTTC
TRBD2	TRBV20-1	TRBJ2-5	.	CSAIATSGISETQYF	TGCAGTGCCATTGCGACTAGCGGGATTTCGGAGACCCAGTACTTC
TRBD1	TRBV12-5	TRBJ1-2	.	CASGLLRGLVYGYTF	TGTGCTAGTGGTTTATTGAGGGGGCTAGTTTATGGCTACACCTTC
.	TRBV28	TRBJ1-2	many	CATYLSRMAYTF	TGTGCCACCTACCTCTCTAGGATGGCCTACACCTTC
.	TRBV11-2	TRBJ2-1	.	CASSLTNGSSYNEQFF	TGTGCCAGCAGTTTAACTAACGGGAGCTCCTACAATGAGCAGTTCTTC
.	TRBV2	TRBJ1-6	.	CASTRDQGISPLHF	TGTGCCAGCACCCGGGATCAGGGGATTTCACCCCTCCACTTT
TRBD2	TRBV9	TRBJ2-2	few	CASSVRAGGPIGELFF	TGTGCCAGCAGCGTTCGCGCGGGAGGGCCAATCGGGGAGCTGTTTTTT
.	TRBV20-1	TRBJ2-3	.	CSALAGHTDTQYF	TGCAGTGCTCTTGCGGGACACACAGATACGCAGTATTTT
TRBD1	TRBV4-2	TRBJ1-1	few	CASSQGDRGRTEAFF	TGTGCCAGCAGCCAGGGGGACAGGGGGCGGACTGAAGCTTTCTTT